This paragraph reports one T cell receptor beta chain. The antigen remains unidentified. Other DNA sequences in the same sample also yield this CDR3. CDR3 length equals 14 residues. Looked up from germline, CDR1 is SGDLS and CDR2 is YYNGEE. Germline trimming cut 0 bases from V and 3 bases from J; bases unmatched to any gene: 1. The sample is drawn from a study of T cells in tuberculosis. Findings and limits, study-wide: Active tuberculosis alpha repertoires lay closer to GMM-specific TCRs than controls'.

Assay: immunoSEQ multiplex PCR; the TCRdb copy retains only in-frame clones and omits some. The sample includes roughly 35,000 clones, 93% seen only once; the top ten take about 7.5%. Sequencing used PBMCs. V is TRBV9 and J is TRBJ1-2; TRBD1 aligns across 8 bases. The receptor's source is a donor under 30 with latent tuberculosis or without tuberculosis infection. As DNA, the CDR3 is TGTGCCAGCAGCGTAGCAGGGGGCGACTATGGCTACACCTTC. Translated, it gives CASSVAGGDYGYTF.